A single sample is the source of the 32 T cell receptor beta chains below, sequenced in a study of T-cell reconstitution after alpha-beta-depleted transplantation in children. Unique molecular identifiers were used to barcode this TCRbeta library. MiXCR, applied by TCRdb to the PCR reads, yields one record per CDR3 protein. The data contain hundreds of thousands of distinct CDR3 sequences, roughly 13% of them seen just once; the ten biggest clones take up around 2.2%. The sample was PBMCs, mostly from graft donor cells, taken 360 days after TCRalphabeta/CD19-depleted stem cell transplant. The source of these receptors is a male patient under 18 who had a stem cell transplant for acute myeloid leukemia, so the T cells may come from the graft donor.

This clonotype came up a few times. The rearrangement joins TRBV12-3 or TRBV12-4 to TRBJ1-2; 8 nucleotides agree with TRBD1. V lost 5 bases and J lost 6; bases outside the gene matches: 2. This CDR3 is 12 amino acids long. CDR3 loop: CASSDRGNGYTF. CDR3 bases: TGTGCCAGCAGTGACAGGGGTAATGGCTACACCTTC.

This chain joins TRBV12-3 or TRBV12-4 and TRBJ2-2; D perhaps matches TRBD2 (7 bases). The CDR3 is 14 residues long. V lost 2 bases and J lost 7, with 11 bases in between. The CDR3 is CASSLRGAGGELFF. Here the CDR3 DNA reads TGTGCCAGCAGTTTACGGGGGGCAGGCGGGGAGCTGTTTTTT.

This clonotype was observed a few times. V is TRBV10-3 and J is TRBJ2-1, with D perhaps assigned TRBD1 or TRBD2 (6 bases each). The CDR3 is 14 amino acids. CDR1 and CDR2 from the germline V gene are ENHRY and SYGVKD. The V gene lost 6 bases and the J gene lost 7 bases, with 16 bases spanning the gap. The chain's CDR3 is CAIRAIGGGNEQFF. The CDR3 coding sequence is TGTGCCATCAGGGCTATAGGGGGAGGAAATGAGCAGTTCTTC.

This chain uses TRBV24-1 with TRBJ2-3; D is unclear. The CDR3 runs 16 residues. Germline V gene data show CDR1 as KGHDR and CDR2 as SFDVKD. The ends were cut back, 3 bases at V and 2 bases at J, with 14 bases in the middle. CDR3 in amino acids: CATSDRLTRLTDTQYF. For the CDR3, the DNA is TGTGCCACCAGTGATCGGCTCACTCGCCTCACAGATACGCAGTATTTT.

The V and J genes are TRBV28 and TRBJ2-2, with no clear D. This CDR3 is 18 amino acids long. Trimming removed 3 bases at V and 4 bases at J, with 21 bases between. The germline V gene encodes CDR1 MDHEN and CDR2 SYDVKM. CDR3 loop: CASSFDFAFLVGTGELFF. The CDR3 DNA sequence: TGTGCCAGCAGTTTTGACTTTGCATTCCTGGTTGGCACCGGGGAGCTGTTTTTT.

The CDR3 spells CASSSRLAGDHEQYF. The DNA of the CDR3 is TGCGCCAGCAGCTCACGACTAGCGGGAGACCACGAGCAGTACTTC. The rearrangement joins TRBV5-1 to TRBJ2-7; 12 bases are a match to TRBD2. Trimming at V came to 3 bases and at J to 5 bases, leaving 6 bases not matched to a gene. CDR1 SGHRS and CDR2 YFSETQ come from the germline V gene. The CDR3 has 15 residues.

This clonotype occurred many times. In nucleotides, the CDR3 is TGTGCCAGCAGCCCAGGGACTAGGGGCATCTACAATGAGCAGTTCTTC. Its protein is CASSPGTRGIYNEQFF. The gene calls are TRBV7-6 and TRBJ2-1; 8 bases fit TRBD2. The CDR3 is made up of 16 amino acids. Germline values: CDR1 SGHVS, CDR2 FNYEAQ. Unmatched junction bases numbered 9, after V lost 5 bases and J lost 3 bases. Combining the CDR3 with reference TRBV7-6 and TRBJ2-1 gives the whole variable domain GAGVSQSPRYKVTKRGQDVALRCDPISGHVSLYWYRQALGQGPEFLTYFNYEAQQDKSGLPNDRFSAERPEGSISTLTIQRTEQRDSAMYRCASSPGTRGIYNEQFFGPGTRLTVL.

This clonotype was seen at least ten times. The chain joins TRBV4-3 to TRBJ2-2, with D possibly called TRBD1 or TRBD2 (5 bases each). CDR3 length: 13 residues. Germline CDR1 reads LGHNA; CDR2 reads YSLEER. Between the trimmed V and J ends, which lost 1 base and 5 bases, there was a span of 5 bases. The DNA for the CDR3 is TGCGCCAGCAGCCAAGGGGGGACCGGGGAGCTGTTTTTT. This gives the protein CASSQGGTGELFF.

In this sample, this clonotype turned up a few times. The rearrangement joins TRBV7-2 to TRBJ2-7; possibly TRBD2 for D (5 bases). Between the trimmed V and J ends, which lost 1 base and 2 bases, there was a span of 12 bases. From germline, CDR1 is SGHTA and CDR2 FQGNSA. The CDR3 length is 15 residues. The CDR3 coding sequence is TGTGCCAGCAGCTTAGAGGCTAGCTCTACCTACGAGCAGTACTTC. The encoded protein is CASSLEASSTYEQYF.

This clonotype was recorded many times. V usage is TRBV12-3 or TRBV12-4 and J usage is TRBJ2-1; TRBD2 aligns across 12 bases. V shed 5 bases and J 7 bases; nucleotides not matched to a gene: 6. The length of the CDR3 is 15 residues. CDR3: CASSLTSGSGNEQFF. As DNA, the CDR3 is TGTGCCAGCAGTCTGACTAGCGGGAGTGGGAATGAGCAGTTCTTC.

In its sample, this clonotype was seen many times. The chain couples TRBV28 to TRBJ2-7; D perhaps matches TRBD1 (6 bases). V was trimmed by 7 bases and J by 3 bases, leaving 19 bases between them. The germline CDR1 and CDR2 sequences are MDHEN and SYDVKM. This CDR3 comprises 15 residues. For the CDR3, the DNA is TGTGCCAGCAATACAACAGGGATCTGGAGCTACGAGCAGTACTTC. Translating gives CASNTTGIWSYEQYF.

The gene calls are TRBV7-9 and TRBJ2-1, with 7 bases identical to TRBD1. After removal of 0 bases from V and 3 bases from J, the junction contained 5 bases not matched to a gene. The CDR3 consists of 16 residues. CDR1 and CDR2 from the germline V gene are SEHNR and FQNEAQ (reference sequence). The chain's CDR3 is CASSLALTGLYNEQFF. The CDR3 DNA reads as TGTGCCAGCAGCTTAGCGCTGACAGGGCTCTACAATGAGCAGTTCTTC.

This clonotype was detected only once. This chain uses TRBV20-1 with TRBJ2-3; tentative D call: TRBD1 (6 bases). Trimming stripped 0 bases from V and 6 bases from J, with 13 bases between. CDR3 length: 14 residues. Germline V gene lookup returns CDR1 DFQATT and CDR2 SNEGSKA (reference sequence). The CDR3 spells CSARDQGSFDTQYF. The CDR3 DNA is TGCAGTGCTAGAGATCAGGGGAGCTTTGATACGCAGTATTTT.

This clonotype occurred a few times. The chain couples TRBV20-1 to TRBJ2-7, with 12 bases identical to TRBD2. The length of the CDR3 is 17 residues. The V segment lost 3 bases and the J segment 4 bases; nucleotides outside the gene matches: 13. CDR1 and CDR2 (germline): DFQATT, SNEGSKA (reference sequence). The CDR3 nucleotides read TGCAGTGCTAGGCTTGGACTAGCGGGAAGACGTAGGTACGAGCAGTACTTC. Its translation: CSARLGLAGRRRYEQYF.

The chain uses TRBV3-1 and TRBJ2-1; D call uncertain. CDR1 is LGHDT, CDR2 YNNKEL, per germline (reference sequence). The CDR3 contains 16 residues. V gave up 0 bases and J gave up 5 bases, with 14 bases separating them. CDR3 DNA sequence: TGTGCCAGCAGCCAAGATCCACCCTCAGTGAACAATGAGCAGTTCTTC. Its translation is CASSQDPPSVNNEQFF.

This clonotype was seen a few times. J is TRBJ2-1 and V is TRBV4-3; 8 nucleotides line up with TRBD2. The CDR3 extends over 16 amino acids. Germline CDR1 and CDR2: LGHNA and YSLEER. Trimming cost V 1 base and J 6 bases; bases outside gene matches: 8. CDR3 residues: CASSQVLAGGSNEQFF. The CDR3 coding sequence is TGCGCCAGCAGCCAAGTTCTCGCGGGAGGTTCCAATGAGCAGTTCTTC.

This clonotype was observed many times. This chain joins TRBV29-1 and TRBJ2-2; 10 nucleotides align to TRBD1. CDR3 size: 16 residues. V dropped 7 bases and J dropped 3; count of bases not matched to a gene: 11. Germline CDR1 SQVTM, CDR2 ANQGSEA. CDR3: CSGYPPDRGDTGELFF. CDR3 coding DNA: TGCAGCGGCTACCCGCCGGACAGGGGGGACACCGGGGAGCTGTTTTTT.

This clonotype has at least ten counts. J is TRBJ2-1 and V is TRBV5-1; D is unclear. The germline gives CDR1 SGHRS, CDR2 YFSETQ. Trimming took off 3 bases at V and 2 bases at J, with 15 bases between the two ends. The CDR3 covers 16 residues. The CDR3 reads CASSSISAGAYNEQFF. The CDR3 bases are TGCGCCAGCAGCTCAATATCGGCAGGAGCCTACAATGAGCAGTTCTTC.

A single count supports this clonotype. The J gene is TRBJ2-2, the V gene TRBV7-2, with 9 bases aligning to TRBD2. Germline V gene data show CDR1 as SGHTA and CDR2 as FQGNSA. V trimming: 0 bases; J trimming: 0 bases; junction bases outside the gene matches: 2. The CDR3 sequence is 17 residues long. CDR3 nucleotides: TGTGCCAGCAGCTTAGCGGTAGCGGGAGCGAACACCGGGGAGCTGTTTTTT. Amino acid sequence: CASSLAVAGANTGELFF.

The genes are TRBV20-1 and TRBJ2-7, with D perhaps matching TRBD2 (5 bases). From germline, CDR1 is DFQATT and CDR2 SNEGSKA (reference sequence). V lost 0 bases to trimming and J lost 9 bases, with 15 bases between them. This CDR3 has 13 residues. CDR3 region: CSARDPPLSGQYF. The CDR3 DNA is TGCAGTGCTAGAGACCCTCCTTTGAGCGGGCAGTACTTC.

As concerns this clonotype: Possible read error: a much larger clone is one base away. The CDR3 reads CGSSPRRETAYNEQFF. CDR3 nucleotides: TGTGGCAGCAGCCCTCGCCGGGAGACGGCCTACAATGAGCAGTTCTTC. This chain links TRBV5-4 with TRBJ2-1, with TRBD2 as a possible D gene (6 bases). From germline, CDR1 is SGHNT and CDR2 YYREEE (reference sequence). CDR3 length equals 16 residues. Full variable domain (rest looked up from reference TRBV5-4 and TRBJ2-1): ETGVTQSPTHLIKTRGQQVTLRCSSQSGHNTVSWYQQALGQGPQFIFQYYREEENGRGNFPPRFSGLQFPNYSSELNVNALELDDSALYLCGSSPRRETAYNEQFFGPGTRLTVL.

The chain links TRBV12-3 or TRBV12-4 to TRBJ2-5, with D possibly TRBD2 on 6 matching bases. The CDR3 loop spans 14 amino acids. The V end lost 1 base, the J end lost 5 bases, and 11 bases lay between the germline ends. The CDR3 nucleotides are TGTGCCAGCAGTTTAGAAAGGAGGGGCGAGACCCAGTACTTC. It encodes CASSLERRGETQYF.

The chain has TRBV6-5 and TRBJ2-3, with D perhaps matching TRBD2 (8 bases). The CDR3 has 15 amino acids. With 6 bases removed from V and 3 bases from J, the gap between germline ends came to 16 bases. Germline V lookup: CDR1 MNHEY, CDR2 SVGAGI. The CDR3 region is CASRYGRGLTDTQYF. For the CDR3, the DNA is TGTGCCAGCAGATACGGGAGGGGGCTGACAGATACGCAGTATTTT.

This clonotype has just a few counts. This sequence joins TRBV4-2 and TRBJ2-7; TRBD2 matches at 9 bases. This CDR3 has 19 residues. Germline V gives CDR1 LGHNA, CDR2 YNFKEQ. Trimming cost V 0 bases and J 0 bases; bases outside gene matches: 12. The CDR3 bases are TGTGCCAGCAGCCAAGACCCAGCGGGAGGAGGTGGGAGCTCCTACGAGCAGTACTTC. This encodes CASSQDPAGGGGSSYEQYF.

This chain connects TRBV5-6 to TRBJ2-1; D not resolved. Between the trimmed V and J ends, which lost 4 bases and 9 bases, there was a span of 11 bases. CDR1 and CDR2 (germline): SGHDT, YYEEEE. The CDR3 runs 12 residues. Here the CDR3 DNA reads TGTGCCAGCAGCCCTTACAGTCTTGAGCAGTTCTTC. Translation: CASSPYSLEQFF. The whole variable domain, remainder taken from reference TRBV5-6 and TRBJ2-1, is DAGVTQSPTHLIKTRGQQVTLRCSPKSGHDTVSWYQQALGQGPQFIFQYYEEEERQRGNFPDRFSGHQFPNYSSELNVNALLLGDSALYLCASSPYSLEQFFGPGTRLTVL.

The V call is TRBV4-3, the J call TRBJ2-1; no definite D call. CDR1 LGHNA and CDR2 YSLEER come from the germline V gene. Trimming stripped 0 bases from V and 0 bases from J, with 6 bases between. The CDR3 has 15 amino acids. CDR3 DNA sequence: TGCGCCAGCAGCCAAGAGTTTCCCTCCTACAATGAGCAGTTCTTC. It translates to CASSQEFPSYNEQFF.

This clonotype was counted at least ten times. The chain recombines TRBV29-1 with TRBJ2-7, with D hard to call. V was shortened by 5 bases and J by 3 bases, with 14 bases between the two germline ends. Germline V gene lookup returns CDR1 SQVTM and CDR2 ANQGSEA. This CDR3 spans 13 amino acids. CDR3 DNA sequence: TGCAGCGTTTGTCCCGGAAGTCGCTACGAGCAGTACTTC. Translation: CSVCPGSRYEQYF.

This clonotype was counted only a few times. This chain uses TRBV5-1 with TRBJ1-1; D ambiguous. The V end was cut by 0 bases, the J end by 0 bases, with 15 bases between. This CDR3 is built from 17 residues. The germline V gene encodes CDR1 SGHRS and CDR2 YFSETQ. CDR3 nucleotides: TGCGCCAGCAGCTTGGGGCACCTTCCCCCAATGAACACTGAAGCTTTCTTT. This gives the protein CASSLGHLPPMNTEAFF.

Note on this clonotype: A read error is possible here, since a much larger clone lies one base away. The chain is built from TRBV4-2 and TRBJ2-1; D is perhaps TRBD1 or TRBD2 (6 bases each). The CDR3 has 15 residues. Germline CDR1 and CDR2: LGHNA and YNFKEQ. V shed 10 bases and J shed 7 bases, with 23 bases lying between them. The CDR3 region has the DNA TGTGCCATCACGACCTTTGGCGGAGGGGGAAATGAGCAGTTCTTC. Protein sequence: CAITTFGGGGNEQFF.

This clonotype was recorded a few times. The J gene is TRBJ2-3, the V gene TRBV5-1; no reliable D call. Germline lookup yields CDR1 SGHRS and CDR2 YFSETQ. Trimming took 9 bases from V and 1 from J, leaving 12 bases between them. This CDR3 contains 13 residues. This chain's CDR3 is CATARTGTDTQYF. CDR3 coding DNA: TGCGCCACAGCCCGGACGGGCACAGATACGCAGTATTTT.

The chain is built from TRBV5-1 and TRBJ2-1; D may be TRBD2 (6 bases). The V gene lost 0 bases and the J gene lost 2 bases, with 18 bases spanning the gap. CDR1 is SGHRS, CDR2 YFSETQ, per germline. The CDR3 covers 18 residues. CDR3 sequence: CASSLGILNKRAYNEQFF. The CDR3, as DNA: TGCGCCAGCAGCTTGGGGATCCTCAATAAGCGGGCCTACAATGAGCAGTTCTTC.

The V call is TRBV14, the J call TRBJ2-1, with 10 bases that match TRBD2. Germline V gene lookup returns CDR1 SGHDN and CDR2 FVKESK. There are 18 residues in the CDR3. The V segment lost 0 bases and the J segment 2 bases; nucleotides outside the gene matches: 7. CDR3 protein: CASSQDRSGLAPYNEQFF. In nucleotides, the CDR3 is TGTGCCAGCAGCCAAGATAGGTCGGGACTAGCGCCCTACAATGAGCAGTTCTTC.